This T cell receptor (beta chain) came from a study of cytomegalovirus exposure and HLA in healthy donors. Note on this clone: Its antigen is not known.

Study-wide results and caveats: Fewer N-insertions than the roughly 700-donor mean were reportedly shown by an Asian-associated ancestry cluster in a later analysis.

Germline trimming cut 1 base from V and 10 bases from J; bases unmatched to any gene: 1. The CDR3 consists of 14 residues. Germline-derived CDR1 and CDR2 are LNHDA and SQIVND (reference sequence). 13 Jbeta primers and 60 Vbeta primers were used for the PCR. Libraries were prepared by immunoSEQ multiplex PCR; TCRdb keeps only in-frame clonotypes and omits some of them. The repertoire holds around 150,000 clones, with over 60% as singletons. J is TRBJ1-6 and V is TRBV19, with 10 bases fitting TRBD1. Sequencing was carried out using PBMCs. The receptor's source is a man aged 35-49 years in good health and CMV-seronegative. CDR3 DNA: TGTGCCAGTAGTATAGGGGACAGGGGCTCACCCCTCCACTTT. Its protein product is CASSIGDRGSPLHF.